This T cell receptor (beta chain) was sequenced for a study of T cell changes during pregnancy in multiple sclerosis. TCRdb's table, derived via immunoSEQ multiplex PCR, lists solely in-frame clones and lacks some. The data hold under 100,000 clones, with about 94% observed a single time. Trimming took 4 bases from V and 8 from J; bases not matched to a gene: 13. CDR3 length equals 16 residues. J is TRBJ2-1 and V is TRBV23-1; 8 nucleotides align to TRBD1. TRBV23-1 is assigned to the ORF class and has an uncertain function. Material: peripheral blood, obtained in the third trimester of pregnancy. The clonotype was recovered from a female donor with multiple sclerosis, enrolled in a pregnancy study. The CDR3 sequence: CASSLGTGPTRYEQFF. CDR3 in DNA: TGCGCCAGCAGTCTGGGGACAGGCCCAACTCGGTATGAGCAGTTCTTC.